This TCR beta chain was identified in a study of identical twins (dated by TCRdb to about 2016). With respect to the entire study: To test whether fetal clonotypes persist, this study deep-sequenced TCR alpha and beta repertoires from monozygotic twins, from unrelated adults of various ages, and from cord blood. To rule out contamination, the twin experiments were replicated at different times with different library preparation protocols. Overall study results and their limits: Because the same donors could not be followed over many years, conclusions were based on cross-sectional statistical analysis. Abundant cord blood beta clonotypes had fewer insertions, young adult naive repertoires showed a similar but weaker trend, and memory repertoires showed no such trend. Out-of-frame TCR alpha sequences shared between twins showed an excess of low generation-probability sequences compared with coincidental sharing between unrelated individuals. In beta out-of-frame sequences, excess twin sharing was weaker, because having fewer shared sequences lowered the signal-to-noise ratio. Zero-insertion analyses could be partly confounded by invariant T cells such as MAIT and iNKT, though diverse VJ usage argued against such confounding for most clonotypes. In monozygotic twins, out-of-frame TCR alpha sharing was systematically underestimated by recombination models, although the models agreed with sharing between unrelated individuals.

A few counts support this clonotype. Its antigen remains unidentified. No qualities accompany the bases; no much larger clone lies one base away. The receptor library was made with 5' RACE. Reads for this sample came from an Illumina HiSeq 2000. Template switching introduced a universal primer binding site; the final cDNA contained a unique molecular identifier, enabling accurate counting of TCR cDNA molecules. Specific primers in the conserved constant-segment region were used to synthesize first-strand cDNA for the TCR alpha and beta chains. To control for contamination, every cDNA library carried two barcodes: a SMART-Mk sample barcode plus Illumina barcodes. TruSeq adapter sequences along with Illumina sample barcodes were introduced in two successive PCR steps. The TCR alpha and beta cDNA libraries were sequenced on the Illumina HiSeq platform using custom primers. In the paper's pipeline: Unique molecular identifiers were extracted from raw reads with MiGEC, and CDR3 positions were determined with MiXCR. Recombination models were inferred per individual with the repgenHMM and IGoR tools using an EM algorithm. The analysis of shared clonotypes was done with the tcR package in R, with sharing normalized by the product of cloneset sizes. To study raw recombination without the effects of thymic and clonal selection, out-of-frame nonproductive sequences were analyzed. The raw public reads went through TCRdb reprocessing: fastp at Q25, MiXCR clone calling, in-frame beta chains kept. A single entry per CDR3 protein holds the most common genes and DNA from its merged rows. TCRdb, not the authors, supplied the V and J calls. Across this sample there are 600,000 to 700,000 distinct CDR3 sequences, with about 20% seen only once. Roughly 4.3% of the sample comes from the top ten.

Every donor in the study was a healthy Caucasian. The twin cohort consisted of three pairs of female monozygotic twins, all aged roughly 18 to 30 years. The RNA used for TCR libraries was isolated from peripheral blood mononuclear cells. Reading from cysteine to phenylalanine, the CDR3 counts 12 amino acids. The entry retains the CDR3 DNA only, 36 bases that are in frame from base 1. The germline V gene (reference sequence) gives CDR1 as LNHNV and CDR2 as YYDKDF. V and J lose 1 base and 2 bases, and a span of 2 bases separates them. This sample was also put to use in a study of T cells expressing NK-cell markers. The second study's authors report: Fewer than ten donors provided sorted CD3+CD56+NKG2C+, CD3+CD56+NKG2C- and CD3+CD56-NKG2C+ T-cell subsets, whose TCR beta-chain repertoires were profiled. Among the eight sequenced donors, seven were HCMV-seropositive and one was HCMV-seronegative. To restrict sorting to alphabetaTCR-expressing T cells, an anti-gammadeltaTCR antibody was added in several experiments. In more than 5 donors, the dominant CD3+CD56+NKG2C+ clonotypes were found to rank among the top 10 CD8+ clonotypes and to make up roughly 1.0-7.0% of CD8+ T cells. Those dominant clonotypes were again the most abundant among CD3+CD56-NKG2C+ cells in a handful of donors, at roughly 25-65%. Whether the expanded NKG2C-expressing T cell clones were specific for HCMV antigens was left unclear. All eight donors whose samples were sequenced were randomly selected healthy volunteers, three of them men and five women. HCMV-specific IgG was detected in serum with a commercial ELISA kit to determine HCMV serostatus. For several donors, unsorted PBMC were also used to sequence bulk peripheral blood T-cell repertoires. Reads were demultiplexed and grouped by UMI with MIGEC, and clonotypes were assembled and quantified with MiTCR. Only TCR cDNA sequences supported by at least two reads were kept to exclude erroneous sequences. Downstream repertoire analysis used the tcR package, and clonotypes were matched across fractions by CDR3 nucleotide sequence plus V segment. Antigen specificity was annotated against VDJdb with VDJmatch, allowing one amino acid substitution in CDR3.

This TCR derives from a woman between 18 and 30 years old in good health. Sequencing was performed on PBMCs. Rearrangement joined TRBV15 to TRBJ2-5, with no confident D gene call. At the DNA level, the sequence is TGTGCCACCAGCAGAGCACAAGAGACCCAGTACTTC. Translated, this is CATSRAQETQYF.